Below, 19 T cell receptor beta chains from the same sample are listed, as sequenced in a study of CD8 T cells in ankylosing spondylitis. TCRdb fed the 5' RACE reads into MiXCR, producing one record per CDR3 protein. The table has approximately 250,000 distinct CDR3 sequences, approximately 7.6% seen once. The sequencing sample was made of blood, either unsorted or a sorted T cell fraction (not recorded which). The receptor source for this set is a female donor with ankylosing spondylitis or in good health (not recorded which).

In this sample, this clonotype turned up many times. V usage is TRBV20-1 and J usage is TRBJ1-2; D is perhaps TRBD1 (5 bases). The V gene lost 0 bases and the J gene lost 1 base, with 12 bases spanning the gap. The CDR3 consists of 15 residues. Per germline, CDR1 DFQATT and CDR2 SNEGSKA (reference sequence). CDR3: CSARDLDILNYGYTF. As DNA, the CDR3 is TGCAGTGCTAGAGACCTGGACATCCTTAACTATGGCTACACCTTC.

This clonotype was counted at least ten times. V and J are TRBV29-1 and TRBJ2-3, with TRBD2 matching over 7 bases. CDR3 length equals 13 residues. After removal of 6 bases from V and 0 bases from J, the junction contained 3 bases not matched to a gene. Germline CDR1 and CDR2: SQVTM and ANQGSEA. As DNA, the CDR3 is TGCAGCGTGACTAGCTTGAGCACAGATACGCAGTATTTT. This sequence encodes CSVTSLSTDTQYF.

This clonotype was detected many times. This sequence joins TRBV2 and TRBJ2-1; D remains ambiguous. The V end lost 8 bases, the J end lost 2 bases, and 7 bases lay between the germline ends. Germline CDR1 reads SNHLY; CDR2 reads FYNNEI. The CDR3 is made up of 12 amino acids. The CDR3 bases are TGTGCCAGCGGTACGCCCTACAATGAGCAGTTCTTC. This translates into CASGTPYNEQFF.

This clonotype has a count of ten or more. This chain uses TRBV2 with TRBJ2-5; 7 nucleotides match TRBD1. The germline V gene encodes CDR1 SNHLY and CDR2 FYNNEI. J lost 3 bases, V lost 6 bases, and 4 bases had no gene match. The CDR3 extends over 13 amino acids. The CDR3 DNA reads TGTGCCAGCAGCCTAACAGGGGAAGAGACCCAGTACTTC. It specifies CASSLTGEETQYF.

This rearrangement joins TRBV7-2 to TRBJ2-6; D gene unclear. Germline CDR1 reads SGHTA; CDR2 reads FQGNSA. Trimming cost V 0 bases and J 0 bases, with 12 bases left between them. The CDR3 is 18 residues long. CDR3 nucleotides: TGTGCCAGCAGCTTAGCCACAGCCCGCAGCTCTGGGGCCAACGTCCTGACTTTC. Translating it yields CASSLATARSSGANVLTF.

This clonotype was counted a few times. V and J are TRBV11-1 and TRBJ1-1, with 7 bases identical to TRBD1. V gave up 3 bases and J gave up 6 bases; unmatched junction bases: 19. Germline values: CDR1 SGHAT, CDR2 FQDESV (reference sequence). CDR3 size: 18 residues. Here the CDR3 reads CASSFQTEGQVKNAEAFF. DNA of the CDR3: TGTGCCAGCAGCTTCCAAACTGAAGGACAGGTCAAGAATGCTGAAGCTTTCTTT.

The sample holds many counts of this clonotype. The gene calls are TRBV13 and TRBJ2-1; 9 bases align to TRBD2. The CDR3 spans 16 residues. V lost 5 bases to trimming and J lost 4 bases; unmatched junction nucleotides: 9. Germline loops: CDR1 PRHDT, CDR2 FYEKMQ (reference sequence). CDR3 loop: CASSPPGLAAYNEQFF. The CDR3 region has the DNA TGTGCCAGCAGCCCGCCGGGACTAGCTGCATACAATGAGCAGTTCTTC.

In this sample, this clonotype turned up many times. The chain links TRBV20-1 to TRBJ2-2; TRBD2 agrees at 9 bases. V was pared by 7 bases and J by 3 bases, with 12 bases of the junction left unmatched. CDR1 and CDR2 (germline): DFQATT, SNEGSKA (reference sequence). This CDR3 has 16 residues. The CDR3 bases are TGCAGTGTCCCCCCGTTAGCGGGAGTGCACACCGGGGAGCTGTTTTTT. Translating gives CSVPPLAGVHTGELFF.

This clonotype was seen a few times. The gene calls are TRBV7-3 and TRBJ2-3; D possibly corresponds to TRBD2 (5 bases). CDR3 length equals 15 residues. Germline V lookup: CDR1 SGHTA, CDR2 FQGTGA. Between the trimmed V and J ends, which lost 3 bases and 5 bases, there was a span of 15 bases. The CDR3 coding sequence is TGTGCCAGCAGCTTTTCCGGGCTAGCTAGAGATACGCAGTATTTT. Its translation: CASSFSGLARDTQYF.

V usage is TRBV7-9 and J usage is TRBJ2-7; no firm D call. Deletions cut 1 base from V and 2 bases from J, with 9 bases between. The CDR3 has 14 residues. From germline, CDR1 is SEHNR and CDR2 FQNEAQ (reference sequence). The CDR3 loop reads CASSLGGPAYEQYF. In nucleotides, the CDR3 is TGTGCCAGCAGCTTAGGAGGCCCTGCCTACGAGCAGTACTTC. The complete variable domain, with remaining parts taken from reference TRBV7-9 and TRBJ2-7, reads DTGVSQNPRHKITKRGQNVTFRCDPISEHNRLYWYRQTLGQGPEFLTYFQNEAQLEKSRLLSDRFSAERPKGSFSTLEIQRTEQGDSAMYLCASSLGGPAYEQYFGPGTRLTVT.

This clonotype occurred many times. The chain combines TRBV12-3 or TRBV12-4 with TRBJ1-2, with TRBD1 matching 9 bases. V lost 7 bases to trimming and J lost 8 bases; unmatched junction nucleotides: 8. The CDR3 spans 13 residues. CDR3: CASKKTGGRGYTF. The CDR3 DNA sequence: TGTGCCAGCAAAAAAACAGGGGGCAGAGGCTACACCTTC.

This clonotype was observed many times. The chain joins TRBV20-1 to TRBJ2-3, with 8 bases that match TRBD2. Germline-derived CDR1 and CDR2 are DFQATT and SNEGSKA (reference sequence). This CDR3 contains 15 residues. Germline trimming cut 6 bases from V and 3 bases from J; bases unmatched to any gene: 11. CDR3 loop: CSAQTSVDSTDTQYF. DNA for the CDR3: TGCAGTGCGCAGACTAGCGTCGACTCGACAGATACGCAGTATTTT.

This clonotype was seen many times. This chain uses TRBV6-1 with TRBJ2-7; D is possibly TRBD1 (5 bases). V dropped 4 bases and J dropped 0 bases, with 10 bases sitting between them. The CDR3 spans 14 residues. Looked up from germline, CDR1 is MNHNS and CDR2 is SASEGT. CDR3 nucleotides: TGTGCCAGCAGTGCCCGGACACCCTCCTACGAGCAGTACTTC. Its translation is CASSARTPSYEQYF.

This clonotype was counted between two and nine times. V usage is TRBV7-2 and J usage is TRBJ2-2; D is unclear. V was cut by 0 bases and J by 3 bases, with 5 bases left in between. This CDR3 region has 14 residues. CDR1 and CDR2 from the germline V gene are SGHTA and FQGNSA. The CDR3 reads CASSLASYTGELFF. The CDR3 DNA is TGTGCCAGCAGCTTAGCCAGTTACACCGGGGAGCTGTTTTTT.

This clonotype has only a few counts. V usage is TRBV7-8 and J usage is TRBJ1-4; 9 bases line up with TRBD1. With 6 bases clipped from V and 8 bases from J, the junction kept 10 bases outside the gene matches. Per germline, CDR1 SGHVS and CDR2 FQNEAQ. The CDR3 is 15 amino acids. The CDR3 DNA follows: TGTGCCAGCAGACCCGGGGACAGGGTACAAGAAAAACTGTTTTTT. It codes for CASRPGDRVQEKLFF.

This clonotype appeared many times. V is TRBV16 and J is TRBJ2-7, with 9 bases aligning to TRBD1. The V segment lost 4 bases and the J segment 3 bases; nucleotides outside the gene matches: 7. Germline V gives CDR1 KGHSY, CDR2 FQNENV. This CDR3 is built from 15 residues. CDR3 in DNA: TGTGCCAGCAGCCCACCTGACAGGGGGATCTACGAGCAGTACTTC. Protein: CASSPPDRGIYEQYF.

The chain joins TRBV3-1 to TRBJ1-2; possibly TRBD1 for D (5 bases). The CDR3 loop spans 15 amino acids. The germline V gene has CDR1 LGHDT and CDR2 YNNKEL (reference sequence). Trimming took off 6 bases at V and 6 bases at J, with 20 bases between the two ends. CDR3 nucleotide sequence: TGTGCCAGCAGTTTCCAGGGCGCCGATACGGATGGCTACACCTTC. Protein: CASSFQGADTDGYTF. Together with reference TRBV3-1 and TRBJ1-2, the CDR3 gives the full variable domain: DTAVSQTPKYLVTQMGNDKSIKCEQNLGHDTMYWYKQDSKKFLKIMFSYNNKELIINETVPNRFSPKSPDKAHLNLHINSLELGDSAVYFCASSFQGADTDGYTFGSGTRLTVV.

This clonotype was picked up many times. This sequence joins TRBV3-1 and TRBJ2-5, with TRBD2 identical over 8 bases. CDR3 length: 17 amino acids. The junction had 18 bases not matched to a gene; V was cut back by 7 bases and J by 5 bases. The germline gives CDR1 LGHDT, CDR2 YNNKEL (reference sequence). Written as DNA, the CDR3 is TGTGCCAGCATCCCGAGCTGGTCCGGGAGGGCCGACGAGACCCAGTACTTC. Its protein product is CASIPSWSGRADETQYF.

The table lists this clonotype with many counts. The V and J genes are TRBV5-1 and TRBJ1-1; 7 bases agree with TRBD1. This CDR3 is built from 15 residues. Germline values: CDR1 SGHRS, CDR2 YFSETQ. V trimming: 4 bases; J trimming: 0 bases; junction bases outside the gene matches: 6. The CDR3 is CASSIKTGLNTEAFF. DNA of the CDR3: TGCGCCAGCAGCATTAAGACAGGGCTGAACACTGAAGCTTTCTTT.